Presented here are 17 T cell receptor beta chains from one specimen sequenced in a study of T cells in localized non-small cell lung cancer. Some clones are missing from TCRdb's copy, which holds only in-frame ones; the method was immunoSEQ multiplex PCR. The table includes 50,000 to 55,000 clones, 80% to 85% detected once. The source material was peripheral blood mononuclear cells, sampled before any cancer treatment. Every receptor here comes from a man aged 35 to 69 with stage III lung adenocarcinoma.

In this sample, this clone turned up a few times. The chain couples TRBV11-2 to TRBJ2-7; D ambiguous. The CDR3 length is 11 residues. The germline V and J ends were trimmed by 4 bases and 8 bases, with 9 bases remaining between them. CDR1 and CDR2 (germline): SGHAT, FQNNGV. The CDR3 bases are TGTGCCAGCAGCTCCGGCCCTCAGCAGTACTTC. It translates to CASSSGPQQYF.

A few counts support this clone. This chain connects TRBV5-6 to TRBJ1-5; 7 bases are a match to TRBD1. Looked up from germline, CDR1 is SGHDT and CDR2 is YYEEEE. The CDR3 runs 15 residues. The V and J ends lost 4 bases and 4 bases, in that order; junction bases with no gene match: 8. The CDR3 is CASSQEGAWNQPQHF. The CDR3 bases are TGTGCCAGCAGCCAAGAGGGGGCCTGGAATCAGCCCCAGCATTTT.

The chain employs TRBV4-3 and TRBJ2-3, with 8 bases aligning to TRBD2. Looked up from germline, CDR1 is LGHNA and CDR2 is YSLEER. The CDR3 consists of 15 residues. The ends lost 0 bases at V and 11 bases at J; junction bases unmatched: 10. The CDR3 bases are TGCGCCAGCAGCCAAGATCTCGCCGGGGGGGGCGGGCAGTATTTT. Translated: CASSQDLAGGGGQYF.

V usage is TRBV7-2 and J usage is TRBJ2-6, with a tentative D call TRBD2 (5 bases). V was pared by 2 bases and J by 12 bases, with 23 bases between. The CDR3 is 17 residues long. The germline CDR1 and CDR2 sequences are SGHTA and FQGNSA. CDR3 nucleotide sequence: TGTGCCAGCAGCTTATATGGGTCGACTACCCTTAAGGCCGTCCTGACTTTC. It encodes CASSLYGSTTLKAVLTF.

The chain joins TRBV19 to TRBJ1-1, with 8 bases lining up with TRBD1. J gave up 2 bases and V 4 bases, and 9 bases lay outside the gene matches. The CDR3 has 16 residues. Germline CDR1 reads LNHDA; CDR2 reads SQIVND (reference sequence). The CDR3 bases are TGTGCCAGTAGTAGACGGACAGGGTGGAGAAACACTGAAGCTTTCTTT. Protein sequence: CASSRRTGWRNTEAFF.

This clone was seen just once. The V call is TRBV27, the J call TRBJ1-6; D may be TRBD1 (5 bases). The CDR3 runs to 14 residues. CDR1 is MNHEY, CDR2 SMNVEV, per germline (reference sequence). The V end lost 2 bases, the J end lost 6 bases, and 8 bases lay between the germline ends. The CDR3 DNA reads TGTGCCAGCAGTTTAAGGAGGGGTAATTCACCCCTCCACTTT. Translating gives CASSLRRGNSPLHF.

This chain uses TRBV30 with TRBJ1-1, with 8 bases matching TRBD1. The CDR3 is 14 amino acids. Looked up from germline, CDR1 is GTSNPN and CDR2 is SVGIG (reference sequence). Losses at the gene ends were 8 bases for V and 0 bases for J; bases not matched to a gene: 8. CDR3 nucleotides: TGTGCCGGGGAGACAGGGGCCTTGAACACTGAAGCTTTCTTT. Protein: CAGETGALNTEAFF.

This clone was detected a few times. The chain recombines TRBV19 with TRBJ2-3; possibly TRBD1 for D (6 bases). The V end lost 7 bases, the J end lost 7 bases, and 21 bases lay between the germline ends. Germline CDR1 is LNHDA and CDR2 is SQIVND (reference sequence). The CDR3 runs to 15 residues. The CDR3: CASTPSGQSRNTQYF. Written as DNA, the CDR3 is TGTGCCAGTACCCCCTCTGGACAGTCTAGGAATACGCAGTATTTT. The whole variable domain, remainder taken from reference TRBV19 and TRBJ2-3, is DGGITQSPKYLFRKEGQNVTLSCEQNLNHDAMYWYRQDPGQGLRLIYYSQIVNDFQKGDIAEGYSVSREKKESFPLTVTSAQKNPTAFYLCASTPSGQSRNTQYFGPGTRLTVL.

The J gene is TRBJ2-7, the V gene TRBV4-1, with TRBD1 identical over 9 bases. V lost 5 bases and J lost 2; bases outside the gene matches: 4. This CDR3 has 14 residues. From germline, CDR1 is MGHRA and CDR2 YSYEKL. The CDR3 region has the DNA TGCGCCAGCAGCGCACAGGGGGCCACCTACGAGCAGTACTTC. It codes for CASSAQGATYEQYF.

The CDR3 sequence is CASFRGSGGNEPQHF. CDR3 coding DNA: TGTGCCAGCTTTAGGGGGTCAGGGGGCAACGAGCCCCAGCATTTT. The V and J genes are TRBV6-1 and TRBJ1-5; 8 nucleotides match TRBD1. CDR3 length: 15 residues. Germline CDR1 reads MNHNS; CDR2 reads SASEGT. V lost 8 bases to trimming and J lost 8 bases; unmatched junction nucleotides: 14.

V gene TRBV10-3 combines with J gene TRBJ2-1; TRBD1 aligns across 11 bases. Germline CDR1 reads ENHRY; CDR2 reads SYGVKD. V lost 5 bases and J lost 4; bases outside the gene matches: 7. This CDR3 has 16 amino acids. The CDR3 loop is CAISSGTGGTYNEQFF. The CDR3 bases are TGTGCCATCAGTTCGGGGACAGGGGGGACGTACAATGAGCAGTTCTTC.

The chain combines TRBV15 with TRBJ1-6; no reliable D call. The germline gives CDR1 LNHNV, CDR2 YYDKDF (reference sequence). V was clipped by 0 bases and J by 6 bases, with 12 bases between them. CDR3 length: 16 residues. The CDR3 region has the DNA TGTGCCACCAGCAGAGATCCTAGACTAACTAATTCACCCCTCCACTTT. Amino acid sequence: CATSRDPRLTNSPLHF.

V is TRBV6-1 and J is TRBJ1-2; 7 bases line up with TRBD1. Trimming took 7 bases from V and 6 from J; bases not matched to a gene: 5. CDR3 size: 12 residues. Per germline, CDR1 MNHNS and CDR2 SASEGT. CDR3: CASTRQGDGYTF. As DNA, the CDR3 is TGTGCCAGCACACGACAGGGTGATGGCTACACCTTC.

This sequence joins TRBV15 and TRBJ2-1; D not resolved. V was shortened by 3 bases and J by 4 bases, with 16 bases between the two germline ends. The CDR3 is 16 residues long. Germline V gives CDR1 LNHNV, CDR2 YYDKDF (reference sequence). In DNA form, the CDR3 reads TGTGCCACCAGCAGGCTTGGGGTAGGGTCGTACAATGAGCAGTTCTTC. It yields the protein CATSRLGVGSYNEQFF.

DNA for the CDR3: TGTGCCAGCAGTTTAGTTGGGGCTCTGTCCTACAATGAGCAGTTCTTC. The encoded protein is CASSLVGALSYNEQFF. V and J are TRBV27 and TRBJ2-1, with a possible D match to TRBD1 (5 bases). Trimming shortened V by 2 bases and J by 1 base, and 12 bases separated the two germline ends. CDR1 MNHEY and CDR2 SMNVEV come from the germline V gene (reference sequence). The CDR3 runs to 16 residues.

The chain carries TRBV5-1 and TRBJ1-4; weak D call: TRBD1 (5 bases). Trimming removed 5 bases from V and 8 bases from J, with 19 bases in between. Germline V lookup: CDR1 SGHRS, CDR2 YFSETQ. This CDR3 region has 15 residues. As DNA, the CDR3 is TGCGCCAGCAGAATCCCGGGGGACCCCGTGGAAAAACTGTTTTTT. Protein: CASRIPGDPVEKLFF. The variable domain in full, completed from reference TRBV5-1 and TRBJ1-4, reads KAGVTQTPRYLIKTRGQQVTLSCSPISGHRSVSWYQQTPGQGLQFLFEYFSETQRNKGNFPGRFSGRQFSNSRSEMNVSTLELGDSALYLCASRIPGDPVEKLFFGSGTQLSVL.

The genes are TRBV7-9 and TRBJ2-3; 7 nucleotides agree with TRBD1. With 4 bases clipped from V and 1 base from J, the junction kept 2 bases outside the gene matches. CDR3 size: 14 residues. CDR1 is SEHNR and CDR2 is FQNEAQ in the germline V gene (reference sequence). Written as DNA, the CDR3 is TGTGCCAGCAGCTCCCAGGGGGGCACAGATACGCAGTATTTT. This gives the protein CASSSQGGTDTQYF.